This TCR beta chain was recovered during a study of T cells in Graves' hyperthyroidism and ophthalmopathy. General observations from the study: For ophthalmopathy, model prediction preceded onset by a median around six months.

The CDR3 totals 15 residues. The ends were cut back, 0 bases at V and 1 base at J, with 8 bases in the middle. CDR1 MGHRA and CDR2 YSYEKL come from the germline V gene. A patient was excluded if there was uncontrolled infection, other autoimmune disease, pregnancy or lactation. From approximately 9.1 ml of fresh peripheral blood, PBMCs were isolated. TCR beta CDR3 regions were amplified from RNA. Primed by the HTBI set, a first-round RT-PCR was run on the TCR CDR3. TCRdb reprocessed the multiplex PCR reads with MiXCR, giving one entry per CDR3 protein. The sample yields a few hundred thousand distinct CDR3 sequences, roughly 14% seen once. This clonotype was picked up a small number of times. Its cognate antigen is unknown.

Sequencing used blood. The TCR sequence derives from a young woman with Graves' hyperthyroidism. This sequence joins TRBV4-1 and TRBJ2-3; D call uncertain. CDR3 sequence: CASSQESTGTDTQYF. The CDR3 bases are TGCGCCAGCAGCCAAGAATCTACGGGCACAGATACGCAGTATTTT.